These T cell receptor beta chains were read from a single sample in a study of beta chain features in type 1 diabetes. Profiled with immunoSEQ multiplex PCR; TCRdb holds only in-frame clones, not every one. Of hundreds of thousands of clones in the sample, 11% to 15% were seen once. Sequences were obtained from naive CD4+ T cells from blood. The receptors were sampled from a man aged 18-30 years with type 1 diabetes. CDR3s include the opening cysteine and the closing phenylalanine or tryptophan. A D gene is named only where the DNA matches it firmly. Rows give clone size only sometimes, using once, few, many, or a class for an expanded clone.

cdr3_nt: TGTGCCAGCAGCGTCCGACTAGCCACAGATACGCAGTATTTT
cdr3_aa: CASSVRLATDTQYF
v_call: TRBV9
j_call: TRBJ2-3
d_call: TRBD2
clone_size: few

cdr3_nt: TGTGCCAGCAGCCTCGCCAGAGTAGCCAAAAACATTCAGTACTTC
cdr3_aa: CASSLARVAKNIQYF
v_call: TRBV7-9
j_call: TRBJ2-4
d_call: -
clone_size: -

cdr3_nt: TGTGCCAGCAGCGGGAGAACTCGGGGAGCCACAGATACGCAGTATTTT
cdr3_aa: CASSGRTRGATDTQYF
v_call: TRBV7-9
j_call: TRBJ2-3
d_call: -
clone_size: few

cdr3_nt: TGTGCCAGCAGTGTTGGGGAAAATCGAGGGAAGACCCAGTACTTC
cdr3_aa: CASSVGENRGKTQYF
v_call: TRBV2
j_call: TRBJ2-5
d_call: -
clone_size: -

cdr3_nt: TGTGCCAGCAGGCTGGCTCCAGGGGTTGTTTCACCCCTCCACTTT
cdr3_aa: CASRLAPGVVSPLHF
v_call: TRBV28
j_call: TRBJ1-6
d_call: -
clone_size: few

cdr3_nt: TGTGCCAGCAGCCAAGAGAGGTTGGGCAGAGAAGCTTTCTTT
cdr3_aa: CASSQERLGREAFF
v_call: TRBV4-2
j_call: TRBJ1-1
d_call: -
clone_size: few

cdr3_nt: TGTGCCAGCAGCGTAGCGGGCAGGCAATCTCCCTACGAGCAGTACTTC
cdr3_aa: CASSVAGRQSPYEQYF
v_call: TRBV9
j_call: TRBJ2-7
d_call: -
clone_size: -

cdr3_nt: TGCAGCGTTGGGGGAGTTCGGGGACATGACCCCTACGAGCAGTACTTC
cdr3_aa: CSVGGVRGHDPYEQYF
v_call: TRBV29-1
j_call: TRBJ2-7
d_call: -
clone_size: -

cdr3_nt: TGTGCCAGCAGCGTTGGGACTAGCGGGAGGACCCCCTACGAGCAGTACTTC
cdr3_aa: CASSVGTSGRTPYEQYF
v_call: TRBV9
j_call: TRBJ2-7
d_call: TRBD2
clone_size: -

cdr3_nt: TGTGCCATCGCACAGAACACTGAAGCTTTCTTT
cdr3_aa: CAIAQNTEAFF
v_call: TRBV10-3
j_call: TRBJ1-1
d_call: -
clone_size: -

cdr3_nt: TGTGCCAGCAGTTTATACACCCAGAGCCAGTACTTC
cdr3_aa: CASSLYTQSQYF
v_call: TRBV28
j_call: TRBJ2-7
d_call: -
clone_size: -

cdr3_nt: TGCGCCAGCTGTTGGGGGCGGAATTCACCCCTCCACTTT
cdr3_aa: CASCWGRNSPLHF
v_call: TRBV10-2
j_call: TRBJ1-6
d_call: -
clone_size: -

cdr3_nt: TGCGCCAGCAGTGGTAGTAAGAGTGCAGATACGCAGTATTTT
cdr3_aa: CASSGSKSADTQYF
v_call: TRBV5-1
j_call: TRBJ2-3
d_call: -
clone_size: few

cdr3_nt: TGTGCCAGCCGGGCTACTAGTGATACGCAGTATTTT
cdr3_aa: CASRATSDTQYF
v_call: TRBV5-4
j_call: TRBJ2-3
d_call: -
clone_size: few

cdr3_nt: TGCGCCGGGGGGACGGTTGGGACCTACGAGCAGTACTTC
cdr3_aa: CAGGTVGTYEQYF
v_call: TRBV5-1
j_call: TRBJ2-7
d_call: -
clone_size: few

cdr3_nt: TGTGCCAGCAGCGGGGCGACCAACACCGGGGAGCTGTTTTTT
cdr3_aa: CASSGATNTGELFF
v_call: TRBV9
j_call: TRBJ2-2
d_call: -
clone_size: -

cdr3_nt: TGTGCCAGCAGTTTATCCCTGACAGGGGTGCTGGAGACCCAGTACTTC
cdr3_aa: CASSLSLTGVLETQYF
v_call: TRBV27
j_call: TRBJ2-5
d_call: TRBD1
clone_size: -

cdr3_nt: TGTGCCTGGAGTCGAACATACCAGGGTCCGGGAACCGGGGAGCTGTTTTTT
cdr3_aa: CAWSRTYQGPGTGELFF
v_call: TRBV30
j_call: TRBJ2-2
d_call: -
clone_size: few

cdr3_nt: TGTGCCAGCAGCCCCCCAAGTGGACAGGCCGGTTTGACAGCTTTCTTT
cdr3_aa: CASSPPSGQAGLTAFF
v_call: TRBV7-9
j_call: TRBJ1-1
d_call: TRBD1
clone_size: -

cdr3_nt: TGTGCCAGCAGTGAGGTGGGGACAGATACGCAGTATTTT
cdr3_aa: CASSEVGTDTQYF
v_call: TRBV25-1
j_call: TRBJ2-3
d_call: -
clone_size: few

cdr3_nt: TGTGCCAGCAGCCAGGACAGGGAAGGGGGCTACACCTTC
cdr3_aa: CASSQDREGGYTF
v_call: TRBV11-2
j_call: TRBJ1-2
d_call: TRBD1
clone_size: -

cdr3_nt: TGTGCCAGCAGCTTAGCTAGCGGGGGATACAATGAGCAGTTCTTC
cdr3_aa: CASSLASGGYNEQFF
v_call: TRBV11-2
j_call: TRBJ2-1
d_call: TRBD2
clone_size: -

cdr3_nt: TGTGCCTGGAGTCGTAGCGGGAGCGCAGGCCCCGGGGAGCTGTTTTTT
cdr3_aa: CAWSRSGSAGPGELFF
v_call: TRBV30
j_call: TRBJ2-2
d_call: TRBD2
clone_size: few

cdr3_nt: TGTGCCAGCAAGCGTTGGACAGCGGATAATGAAAAACTGTTTTTT
cdr3_aa: CASKRWTADNEKLFF
v_call: TRBV7-9
j_call: TRBJ1-4
d_call: -
clone_size: few

cdr3_nt: TGTGCCAGCAGGAGGGGAGGGAGGACCGGGGAGCTGTTTTTT
cdr3_aa: CASRRGGRTGELFF
v_call: TRBV6-5
j_call: TRBJ2-2
d_call: TRBD2
clone_size: -

cdr3_nt: TGTGCCAGCAGTTTCCAGCCCGGGACAGGGGGATCCTACGAGCAGTACTTC
cdr3_aa: CASSFQPGTGGSYEQYF
v_call: TRBV27
j_call: TRBJ2-7
d_call: TRBD1
clone_size: -

cdr3_nt: TGTGCCAGCAGCTTAGAGATCTCACGCTTTATCGGCTACACCTTC
cdr3_aa: CASSLEISRFIGYTF
v_call: TRBV7-2
j_call: TRBJ1-2
d_call: -
clone_size: -

cdr3_nt: TGCGCCAGCAGCTCCGGGACTAGCGGGACGGAAGAGCAGTTCTTC
cdr3_aa: CASSSGTSGTEEQFF
v_call: TRBV5-1
j_call: TRBJ2-1
d_call: TRBD2
clone_size: -

cdr3_nt: TGTGCCTGGAGTCCGAGGGATTTTGGCTACACCTTC
cdr3_aa: CAWSPRDFGYTF
v_call: TRBV30
j_call: TRBJ1-2
d_call: -
clone_size: -

cdr3_nt: TGTGCCAGCAGCTTAGCTAGGCCCAATAACTATGGCTACACCTTC
cdr3_aa: CASSLARPNNYGYTF
v_call: TRBV7-2
j_call: TRBJ1-2
d_call: -
clone_size: few

cdr3_nt: TGTGCCAGCAGCAAGGCCACAGGGTATGAAAAACTGTTTTTT
cdr3_aa: CASSKATGYEKLFF
v_call: TRBV21-1
j_call: TRBJ1-4
d_call: -
clone_size: -

cdr3_nt: TGTGCCAGCAATGGGAGGACCGGTGTAAATGAGCAGTTCTTC
cdr3_aa: CASNGRTGVNEQFF
v_call: TRBV6-5
j_call: TRBJ2-1
d_call: -
clone_size: few

cdr3_nt: TGTGCCAGCAGCGCCACTAGCGGGATTGGCCATGAGCAGTTCTTC
cdr3_aa: CASSATSGIGHEQFF
v_call: TRBV11-2
j_call: TRBJ2-1
d_call: TRBD2
clone_size: few

cdr3_nt: TGCGCCAGCAGCCTACGAACCGGGACAGGCCCCGGGGAGCTGTTTTTT
cdr3_aa: CASSLRTGTGPGELFF
v_call: TRBV5-1
j_call: TRBJ2-2
d_call: TRBD1
clone_size: few

cdr3_nt: TGCGCCAGCAGCTTCCGGTCACCGGGACAGGGGATCGGCAATGAGCAGTTCTTC
cdr3_aa: CASSFRSPGQGIGNEQFF
v_call: TRBV5-1
j_call: TRBJ2-1
d_call: TRBD1
clone_size: few

cdr3_nt: TGTGCCAGCGGCCCTAGCGGGGACTCCTACAATGAGCAGTTCTTC
cdr3_aa: CASGPSGDSYNEQFF
v_call: TRBV9
j_call: TRBJ2-1
d_call: TRBD2
clone_size: -

cdr3_nt: TGTGCCAGCAGTTTACCCCGGACAGAGAGTAATGAAAAACTGTTTTTT
cdr3_aa: CASSLPRTESNEKLFF
v_call: TRBV28
j_call: TRBJ1-4
d_call: -
clone_size: -

cdr3_nt: TGTGCCAGTAGTCCAGCCCGGACTAGTGCGTCCGGGGAGCTGTTTTTT
cdr3_aa: CASSPARTSASGELFF
v_call: TRBV19
j_call: TRBJ2-2
d_call: TRBD2
clone_size: few

cdr3_nt: TGTGCCAGCACCCTGGACAGCCCTAATGAAAAACTGTTTTTT
cdr3_aa: CASTLDSPNEKLFF
v_call: TRBV2
j_call: TRBJ1-4
d_call: -
clone_size: -

cdr3_nt: TGTGCCAGCACCCTGGTGGGGGCTGGGGCCAACGTCCTGACTTTC
cdr3_aa: CASTLVGAGANVLTF
v_call: TRBV28
j_call: TRBJ2-6
d_call: -
clone_size: -